Only a few counts were recorded for the clone carrying this TCR beta chain. This specimen belongs to a study of blood T cell repertoires in COVID-19. The assay was immunoSEQ multiplex PCR, and TCRdb's table has in-frame clones only and misses some. The sample has about 400,000 clones, 70% to 90% seen once. The CDR3 has 12 residues. Germline V gene lookup returns CDR1 SGHTA and CDR2 FQGNSA. The germline V and J ends were trimmed by 5 bases and 4 bases, with 6 bases remaining between them. This clonotype was obtained from a middle-aged woman with acute COVID-19. The sequencing sample was made of PBMCs or T cells enriched from blood (not recorded which). The chain links TRBV7-2 to TRBJ1-5; D gene uncertain. The CDR3: CASSLPNQPQHF. The CDR3 nucleotides read TGTGCCAGCAGCCTACCGAATCAGCCCCAGCATTTT.